These 2 T cell receptor beta chains were sequenced from one sample in a study of blood T cell repertoires in COVID-19. Libraries were prepared by immunoSEQ multiplex PCR; TCRdb keeps only in-frame clonotypes and omits some of them. The sample lists roughly 260,000 clones, roughly 84% occurring once. Sequences were obtained from peripheral blood. The receptors come from a woman aged 40 to 50 who had recovered from COVID-19.

The V call is TRBV18, the J call TRBJ1-2; D is perhaps TRBD1 (5 bases). V lost 2 bases, J lost 4 bases, and 11 bases lay in between. Germline CDR1 KGHSH, CDR2 LQKENI. The CDR3 runs to 14 residues. CDR3 nucleotides: TGTGCCAGCTCACCAGCGGGGCCGGTCTATGGCTACACCTTC. Residues: CASSPAGPVYGYTF.

The chain combines TRBV19 with TRBJ2-5, with D perhaps matching TRBD1 (6 bases). Per the germline V gene, CDR1 is LNHDA and CDR2 is SQIVND (reference sequence). V was cut by 10 bases and J by 1 base, with 10 bases left in between. There are 12 residues in the CDR3. CDR3 sequence (DNA): TGTGCCACTACAGGGTCCCAAGAGACCCAGTACTTC. This translates into CATTGSQETQYF.